A single sample is the source of the 31 T cell receptor beta chains below, sequenced in a study of neurological immune-mediated disorders. Regarding time point: longitudinal time-point 2. TCRdb analysed the 5' RACE reads with MiXCR anew, one entry per CDR3 protein. Of 70,000 to 95,000 distinct CDR3 sequences detected, around 14% appear once; the ten largest clones hold roughly 4.8%. The sample consisted of PBMCs. These receptors were collected from a female donor with HTLV-1-associated myelopathy (HAM/TSP).

Remarks on this clonotype: This sequence may be a read error, since a much larger clone differs from it by one base. This CDR3 is missing its conserved last phenylalanine or tryptophan, likely due to a read error. The CDR3, as DNA: TGCGCCAGCGGGGATGGACAGGTCTCGGCCTACGAGCAGTACCTC. This encodes CASGDGQVSAYEQYL. V gene TRBV5-1 combines with J gene TRBJ2-7; 7 bases are a match to TRBD1. This CDR3 contains 15 residues. V lost 7 bases and J lost 2; bases outside the gene matches: 12. In germline, CDR1 is SGHRS, CDR2 YFSETQ.

This clonotype was detected many times. The rearrangement joins TRBV7-2 to TRBJ2-3; possibly TRBD1 or TRBD2 for D (5 bases each). Trimming shortened V by 5 bases and J by 3 bases, and 9 bases separated the two germline ends. The CDR3 loop spans 13 amino acids. Germline lookup yields CDR1 SGHTA and CDR2 FQGNSA. The chain's CDR3 is CASSRGATDTQYF. DNA of the CDR3: TGTGCCAGCAGCAGAGGGGCGACAGATACGCAGTATTTT. The full variable domain, with the rest looked up from reference TRBV7-2 and TRBJ2-3, is GAGVSQSPSNKVTEKGKDVELRCDPISGHTALYWYRQSLGQGLEFLIYFQGNSAPDKSGLPSDRFSAERTGGSVSTLTIQRTQQEDSAVYLCASSRGATDTQYFGPGTRLTVL.

The genes are TRBV4-1 and TRBJ2-3, with a possible D match to TRBD1 (5 bases). The CDR3 length is 13 residues. V was pared by 0 bases and J by 4 bases, with 5 bases between. Germline-derived CDR1 and CDR2 are MGHRA and YSYEKL. The CDR3, as DNA: TGCGCCAGCAGCCAAGAGGGGCCAGATACGCAGTATTTT. It codes for CASSQEGPDTQYF.

This clonotype occurred many times. V is TRBV12-3 or TRBV12-4 and J is TRBJ2-3; 11 nucleotides agree with TRBD2. With 6 bases clipped from V and 1 base from J, the junction kept 6 bases outside the gene matches. The CDR3 covers 16 residues. CDR3 sequence reads: CASRTGTSGRTDTQYF. CDR3 bases: TGTGCCAGCAGAACCGGGACTAGCGGCCGCACAGATACGCAGTATTTT.

There are many counts of this clonotype. This sequence joins TRBV14 and TRBJ2-1; TRBD2 is a possible D gene (6 bases). CDR3 length equals 13 residues. V gave up 5 bases and J gave up 5 bases, with 10 bases separating them. In germline, CDR1 is SGHDN, CDR2 FVKESK. The CDR3 is CASSSGLNNEQFF. The CDR3 region has the DNA TGTGCCAGCAGCTCGGGACTCAACAATGAGCAGTTCTTC.

This clonotype was recorded at least ten times. V is TRBV6-5 and J is TRBJ1-1; D not certain. CDR1 and CDR2 (germline): MNHEY, SVGAGI. V was trimmed by 2 bases and J by 1 base, leaving 2 bases between them. The CDR3 extends over 12 amino acids. The CDR3 is CASSYRNTEAFF. The CDR3 bases are TGTGCCAGCAGTTACAGGAACACTGAAGCTTTCTTT.

With respect to this clonotype: A single base separates this from a much larger clone, so it may be a read error. V usage is TRBV11-2 and J usage is TRBJ2-1, with TRBD2 matching over 8 bases. The CDR3 has 17 residues. The J segment lost 6 bases and the V segment lost 3 bases, leaving 13 bases of the junction unmatched. CDR1 is SGHAT, CDR2 FQNNGV, per germline. The CDR3 reads CASSFVCPGGPGNEQFF. CDR3 sequence (DNA): TGTGCCAGCAGCTTTGTCTGTCCGGGGGGGCCAGGCAATGAGCAGTTCTTC.

This clonotype appeared many times. The chain uses TRBV7-2 and TRBJ1-3, with 7 nucleotides matching TRBD1. The CDR3 contains 16 residues. CDR1 SGHTA and CDR2 FQGNSA come from the germline V gene. V lost 2 bases and J lost 3; bases outside the gene matches: 7. The CDR3 is CASSLSAGGFGNTIYF. CDR3 nucleotides: TGTGCCAGCAGCTTATCCGCAGGGGGGTTTGGAAACACCATATATTTT.

This clonotype came up a few times. A much bigger clone sits one base away, suggesting this may be a read error. V gene TRBV2 combines with J gene TRBJ2-3; 7 bases line up with TRBD1. From germline, CDR1 is SNHLY and CDR2 FYNNEI. The J segment lost 4 bases and the V segment lost 9 bases, leaving 10 bases of the junction unmatched. This CDR3 has 14 amino acids. CDR3 nucleotide sequence: TGTGCCAGTTTGACAGGGATGTTAGCAGATACGCAGTATTTT. It specifies CASLTGMLADTQYF.

This clonotype was counted ten times or more. The chain couples TRBV20-1 to TRBJ2-5, with 11 bases aligning to TRBD2. The CDR3 is made up of 13 amino acids. Germline V gene lookup returns CDR1 DFQATT and CDR2 SNEGSKA (reference sequence). Trimming removed 6 bases from V and 2 bases from J; junction bases left unmatched: 2. The CDR3 reads CSARLAGQETQYF. Written as DNA, the CDR3 is TGCAGTGCGAGACTAGCGGGGCAAGAGACCCAGTACTTC.

This clonotype has ten or more counts. The chain employs TRBV20-1 and TRBJ2-7, with 11 positions matching TRBD2. In germline, CDR1 is DFQATT, CDR2 SNEGSKA (reference sequence). V was clipped by 3 bases and J by 1 base; unmatched bases: 5. The CDR3 length is 15 residues. The CDR3 reads CSASPASGGSYEQYF. DNA of the CDR3: TGCAGTGCTAGCCCGGCTAGCGGGGGGTCCTACGAGCAGTACTTC.

This clonotype was detected many times. This sequence joins TRBV20-1 and TRBJ2-7; D is possibly TRBD2 (6 bases). Trimming cost V 7 bases and J 0 bases, with 13 bases left between them. This CDR3 comprises 13 residues. Germline CDR1 is DFQATT and CDR2 is SNEGSKA (reference sequence). CDR3 amino acids: CSVLRGSSYEQYF. The CDR3 DNA sequence: TGCAGTGTTCTGCGGGGAAGCTCCTACGAGCAGTACTTC.

Many counts were recorded for this clonotype. This sequence joins TRBV12-3 or TRBV12-4 and TRBJ1-5; 8 nucleotides agree with TRBD1. The CDR3 runs 16 residues. After removal of 6 bases from V and 3 bases from J, the junction contained 10 bases not matched to a gene. CDR3 coding DNA: TGTGCCAGCAGATTACGACAGGGGTATAACAATCAGCCCCAGCATTTT. Translating gives CASRLRQGYNNQPQHF.

This clonotype showed up many times. The gene calls are TRBV20-1 and TRBJ2-1; D is unclear. Germline V gene sequence: CDR1 DFQATT, CDR2 SNEGSKA (reference sequence). This CDR3 region has 14 residues. V lost 8 bases, J lost 2 bases, and 16 bases lay in between. This CDR3 reads CSTQTDRPYNEQFF. The CDR3 DNA reads as TGCAGTACGCAGACTGACCGACCCTACAATGAGCAGTTCTTC.

The table lists this clonotype with many counts. The CDR3 nucleotides are TGCGCCAGCAGCTTGGGGACTATTAGCACAGATACGCAGTATTTT. As protein: CASSLGTISTDTQYF. The chain has TRBV5-1 and TRBJ2-3, with D possibly TRBD2 on 6 matching bases. The V end lost 0 bases, the J end lost 0 bases, and 8 bases lay between the germline ends. The CDR3 is 15 residues long. Germline loops: CDR1 SGHRS, CDR2 YFSETQ.

This clonotype came up many times. The chain is built from TRBV29-1 and TRBJ1-4; 9 nucleotides align to TRBD1. Germline CDR1 is SQVTM and CDR2 is ANQGSEA. J gave up 7 bases and V 6 bases, and 3 bases lay outside the gene matches. The CDR3 runs to 12 residues. The CDR3 here is CSVGQGPEKLFF. Here the CDR3 DNA reads TGCAGCGTCGGACAGGGGCCTGAAAAACTGTTTTTT.

This clonotype was recorded at least ten times. This sequence joins TRBV28 and TRBJ2-3; 8 positions agree with TRBD1. Germline values: CDR1 MDHEN, CDR2 SYDVKM. The V gene end was trimmed by 6 bases and the J gene end by 4 bases; junction bases not matched to a gene: 9. This CDR3 has 15 amino acids. The CDR3 loop reads CASSTDRGVSDTQYF. The CDR3 region has the DNA TGTGCCAGCAGCACCGACAGGGGCGTCTCAGATACGCAGTATTTT.

At least ten counts were recorded for this clonotype. The V call is TRBV20-1, the J call TRBJ2-1; D might be TRBD1 (6 bases). V was trimmed by 3 bases and J by 7 bases, leaving 13 bases between them. CDR3 size: 13 residues. CDR1 DFQATT and CDR2 SNEGSKA come from the germline V gene (reference sequence). The CDR3 DNA reads as TGCAGTGCTAGTTTGGGACATAGGAATGAGCAGTTCTTC. As protein: CSASLGHRNEQFF.

This clonotype has ten or more counts. The chain recombines TRBV5-1 with TRBJ2-7; 12 bases are a match to TRBD1. The length of the CDR3 is 13 residues. From germline, CDR1 is SGHRS and CDR2 YFSETQ. Trimming cost V 4 bases and J 6 bases; bases outside gene matches: 2. CDR3 sequence reads: CASSGTGGFEQYF. CDR3 nucleotides: TGCGCCAGCAGCGGGACAGGGGGCTTCGAGCAGTACTTC.

The V gene is TRBV5-1, the J gene TRBJ1-4; tentative D call: TRBD1 (6 bases). Germline CDR1 and CDR2: SGHRS and YFSETQ. This CDR3 has 18 amino acids. Trimming stripped 1 base from V and 3 bases from J, with 19 bases between. This chain's CDR3 is CASSLRAQGKRANEKLFF. For the CDR3, the DNA is TGCGCCAGCAGCTTGAGGGCCCAGGGGAAGAGAGCTAATGAAAAACTGTTTTTT.

This clonotype appeared once. Given a much more abundant clone one base away, this may be a read error. The genes are TRBV5-1 and TRBJ1-3; no reliable D call. CDR1 is SGHRS, CDR2 YFSETQ, per germline. The CDR3 covers 15 residues. The CDR3 spells CASSLLPDSGNTKYF. Written as DNA, the CDR3 is TGCGCCAGCAGCTTGTTGCCAGACTCTGGAAACACCAAATATTTT.

The chain employs TRBV9 and TRBJ1-2; D is undetermined. V was cut by 7 bases and J by 11 bases, with 21 bases left in between. The germline gives CDR1 SGDLS, CDR2 YYNGEE. The CDR3 spans 13 residues. The chain's CDR3 is CASGDEQYRSYTF. The CDR3 coding sequence is TGTGCCAGCGGCGACGAACAGTATCGGTCGTACACCTTC.

This clonotype has only a few counts. The chain links TRBV5-1 to TRBJ1-2; D may be TRBD1 (6 bases). Germline CDR1 SGHRS, CDR2 YFSETQ. Trimming shortened V by 2 bases and J by 4 bases, and 9 bases separated the two germline ends. The CDR3 spans 13 residues. The CDR3 sequence is CASSFGQSYGYTF. The CDR3, as DNA: TGCGCCAGCAGCTTCGGACAGAGCTATGGCTACACCTTC. Complete variable domain (other parts from reference TRBV5-1 and TRBJ1-2): KAGVTQTPRYLIKTRGQQVTLSCSPISGHRSVSWYQQTPGQGLQFLFEYFSETQRNKGNFPGRFSGRQFSNSRSEMNVSTLELGDSALYLCASSFGQSYGYTFGSGTRLTVV.

A few counts support this clonotype. V usage is TRBV5-1 and J usage is TRBJ2-2; a weak D match, TRBD2 (5 bases). The CDR3 spans 15 residues. Trimming removed 1 base from V and 6 bases from J, with 13 bases in between. Germline V CDR1 and CDR2: SGHRS, YFSETQ. The DNA for the CDR3 is TGCGCCAGCAGCTTGAACGGACTGAAAGCCGGGGAGCTGTTTTTT. It translates to CASSLNGLKAGELFF.

This clonotype has a count of ten or more. This sequence joins TRBV20-1 and TRBJ1-1; the match to TRBD1 covers 8 bases. V gave up 6 bases and J gave up 1 base; unmatched junction bases: 7. The CDR3 length is 14 residues. Germline V gene lookup returns CDR1 DFQATT and CDR2 SNEGSKA (reference sequence). The CDR3 loop reads CSAPQGGRNTEAFF. CDR3 in DNA: TGCAGTGCCCCACAGGGGGGCAGGAACACTGAAGCTTTCTTT.

This clonotype was picked up many times. This chain uses TRBV28 with TRBJ2-7; D gene uncertain. V lost 11 bases and J lost 6, with 23 bases in between. CDR1 and CDR2 from the germline V gene are MDHEN and SYDVKM. The CDR3 has 14 residues. CDR3 coding DNA: TGTGCCGCCAACCCGTTTGGGATTCAAGGCGAGCAGTACTTC. This encodes CAANPFGIQGEQYF.

By share, this clonotype ranks as medium-sized. V usage is TRBV5-1 and J usage is TRBJ2-7; TRBD2 agrees at 7 bases. The CDR3 is made up of 15 amino acids. CDR1 is SGHRS, CDR2 YFSETQ, per germline. V lost 3 bases and J lost 1; bases outside the gene matches: 7. CDR3 nucleotides: TGCGCCAGCAGCTCTTATGGGGGGGAATCCTACGAGCAGTACTTC. It yields the protein CASSSYGGESYEQYF.

This chain connects TRBV20-1 to TRBJ1-2, with D possibly matching TRBD1 (5 bases). V dropped 4 bases and J dropped 2 bases, with 17 bases sitting between them. The germline CDR1 and CDR2 sequences are DFQATT and SNEGSKA (reference sequence). The length of the CDR3 is 15 residues. CDR3 coding DNA: TGCAGTGCTAAGCCCCCCGGGACTGCGAACTATGGCTACACCTTC. Its translation is CSAKPPGTANYGYTF.

In its sample, this clonotype was seen many times. This sequence joins TRBV28 and TRBJ2-3, with D hard to call. The CDR3 runs 12 residues. V was trimmed by 2 bases and J by 7 bases, leaving 7 bases between them. The germline V gene has CDR1 MDHEN and CDR2 SYDVKM. CDR3 in DNA: TGTGCCAGCAGTTTAACAGTCTATACGCAGTATTTT. As protein: CASSLTVYTQYF.

This clonotype was recorded at least ten times. This chain links TRBV4-1 with TRBJ1-5, with 7 bases fitting TRBD1. V lost 4 bases, J lost 0 bases, and 12 bases stayed unmatched. Per the germline V gene, CDR1 is MGHRA and CDR2 is YSYEKL. The CDR3 spans 18 residues. The CDR3 DNA reads as TGCGCCAGCAGCCCTATCGGGACAGTACGGAATAGCAATCAGCCCCAGCATTTT. As protein: CASSPIGTVRNSNQPQHF.

This clonotype occurred many times. V usage is TRBV6-1 and J usage is TRBJ2-3, with D possibly called TRBD1 or TRBD2 (5 bases each). The V gene lost 2 bases and the J gene lost 2 bases, with 8 bases spanning the gap. Germline loops: CDR1 MNHNS, CDR2 SASEGT. The length of the CDR3 is 14 residues. CDR3 DNA: TGTGCCAGCAGTGAATGGGGGAACACAGATACGCAGTATTTT. It translates to CASSEWGNTDTQYF.